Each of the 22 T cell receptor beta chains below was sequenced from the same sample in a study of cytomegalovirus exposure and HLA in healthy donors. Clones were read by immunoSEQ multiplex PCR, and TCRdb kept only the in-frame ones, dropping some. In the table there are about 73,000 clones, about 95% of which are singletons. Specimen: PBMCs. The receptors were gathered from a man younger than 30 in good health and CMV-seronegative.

The CDR3 here is CASSLTGGDEQYF. The DNA of the CDR3 is TGTGCCAGCAGCTTGACAGGGGGCGACGAGCAGTACTTC. The rearrangement joins TRBV5-4 to TRBJ2-7, with 9 bases aligning to TRBD1. The CDR3 extends over 13 amino acids. J was trimmed by 5 bases and V by 1 base; bases with no gene match: 1. Germline lookup yields CDR1 SGHNT and CDR2 YYREEE (reference sequence).

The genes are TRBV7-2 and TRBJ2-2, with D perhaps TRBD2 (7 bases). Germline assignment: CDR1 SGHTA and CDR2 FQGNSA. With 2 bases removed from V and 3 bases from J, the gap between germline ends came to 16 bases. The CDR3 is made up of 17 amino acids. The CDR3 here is CASSLFRGEGDTGELFF. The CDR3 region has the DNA TGTGCCAGCAGCTTATTTAGAGGGGAGGGGGACACCGGGGAGCTGTTTTTT.

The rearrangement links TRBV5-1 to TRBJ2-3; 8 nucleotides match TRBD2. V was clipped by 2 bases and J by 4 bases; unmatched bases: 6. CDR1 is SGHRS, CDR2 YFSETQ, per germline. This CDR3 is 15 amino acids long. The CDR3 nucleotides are TGCGCCAGCAGCTTCCCCCTCGGGGGGGCAGATACGCAGTATTTT. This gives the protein CASSFPLGGADTQYF.

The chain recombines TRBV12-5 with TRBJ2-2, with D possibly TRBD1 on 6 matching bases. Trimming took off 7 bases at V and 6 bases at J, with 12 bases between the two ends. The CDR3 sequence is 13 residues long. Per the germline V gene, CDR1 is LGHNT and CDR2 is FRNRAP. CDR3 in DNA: TGTGCTAGTGCCGAGGGGGTGGCCGGGGAGCTGTTTTTT. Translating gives CASAEGVAGELFF.

CDR3 sequence: CASSPEGGVDFYGYTF. CDR3 nucleotides: TGCGCCAGCAGCCCAGAAGGCGGGGTAGACTTCTATGGCTACACCTTC. The V call is TRBV4-3, the J call TRBJ1-2; D is unclear. Germline-derived CDR1 and CDR2 are LGHNA and YSLEER. V was pared by 4 bases and J by 4 bases, with 19 bases between. The CDR3 is made up of 16 amino acids.

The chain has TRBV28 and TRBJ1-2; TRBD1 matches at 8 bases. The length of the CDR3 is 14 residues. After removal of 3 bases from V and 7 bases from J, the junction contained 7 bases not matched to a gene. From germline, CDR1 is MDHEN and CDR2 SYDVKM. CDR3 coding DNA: TGTGCCAGCAGTTTTCAACAGGGGGGTAGTGGCTACACCTTC. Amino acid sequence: CASSFQQGGSGYTF.

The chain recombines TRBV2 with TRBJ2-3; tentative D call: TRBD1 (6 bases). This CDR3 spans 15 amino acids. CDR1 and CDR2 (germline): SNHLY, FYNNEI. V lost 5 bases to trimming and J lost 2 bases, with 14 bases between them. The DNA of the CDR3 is TGTGCCAGCAGTCTGGCAGGGGATCCCACAGATACGCAGTATTTT. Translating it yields CASSLAGDPTDTQYF. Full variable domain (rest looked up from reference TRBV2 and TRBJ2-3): EPEVTQTPSHQVTQMGQEVILRCVPISNHLYFYWYRQILGQKVEFLVSFYNNEISEKSEIFDDQFSVERPDGSNFTLKIRSTKLEDSAMYFCASSLAGDPTDTQYFGPGTRLTVL.

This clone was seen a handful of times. CDR3 loop: CASRLGTANTEAFF. CDR3 sequence (DNA): TGTGCCAGCAGATTGGGGACAGCTAACACTGAAGCTTTCTTT. The chain couples TRBV28 to TRBJ1-1; TRBD1 agrees at 7 bases. Germline V gene data show CDR1 as MDHEN and CDR2 as SYDVKM. This CDR3 region has 14 residues. V lost 6 bases, J lost 2 bases, and 6 bases stayed unmatched.

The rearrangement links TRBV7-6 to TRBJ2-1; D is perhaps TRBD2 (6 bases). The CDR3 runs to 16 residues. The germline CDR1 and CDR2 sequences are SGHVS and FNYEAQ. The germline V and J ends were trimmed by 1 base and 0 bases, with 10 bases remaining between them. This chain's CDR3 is CASSLVGEVSYNEQFF. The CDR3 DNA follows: TGTGCCAGCAGCTTAGTAGGGGAGGTCTCCTACAATGAGCAGTTCTTC.

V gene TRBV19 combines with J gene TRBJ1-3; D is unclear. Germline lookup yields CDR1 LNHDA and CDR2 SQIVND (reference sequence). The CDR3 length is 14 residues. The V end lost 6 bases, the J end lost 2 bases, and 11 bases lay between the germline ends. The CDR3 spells CASRAGSPGNTIYF. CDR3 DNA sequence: TGTGCCAGTAGGGCGGGGAGCCCTGGAAACACCATATATTTT.

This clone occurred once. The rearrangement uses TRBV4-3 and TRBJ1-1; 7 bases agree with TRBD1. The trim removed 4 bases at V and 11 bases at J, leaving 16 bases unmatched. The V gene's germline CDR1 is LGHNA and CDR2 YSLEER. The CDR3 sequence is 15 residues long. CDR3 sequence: CASSRHGQVSDAAFF. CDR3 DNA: TGCGCCAGCAGCCGCCACGGACAGGTTTCTGATGCTGCTTTCTTT.

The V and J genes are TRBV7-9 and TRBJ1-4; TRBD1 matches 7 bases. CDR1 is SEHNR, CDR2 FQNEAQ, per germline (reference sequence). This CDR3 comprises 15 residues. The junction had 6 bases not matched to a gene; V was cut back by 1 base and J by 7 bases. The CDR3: CASSLGGGEGEKLFF. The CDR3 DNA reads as TGTGCCAGCAGCTTAGGAGGGGGCGAGGGTGAAAAACTGTTTTTT.

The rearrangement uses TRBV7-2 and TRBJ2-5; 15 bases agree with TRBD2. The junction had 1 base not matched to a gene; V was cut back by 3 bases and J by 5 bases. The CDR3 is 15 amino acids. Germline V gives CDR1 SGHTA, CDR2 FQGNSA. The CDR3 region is CASSFGLAGGETQYF. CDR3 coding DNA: TGTGCCAGCAGCTTCGGACTAGCGGGGGGGGAGACCCAGTACTTC.

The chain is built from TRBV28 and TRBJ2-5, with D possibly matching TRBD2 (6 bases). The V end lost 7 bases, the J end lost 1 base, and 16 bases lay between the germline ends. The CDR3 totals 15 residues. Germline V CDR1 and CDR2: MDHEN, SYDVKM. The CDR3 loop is CASTLLGRGQETQYF. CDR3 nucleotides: TGTGCCAGCACCCTCCTTGGGCGGGGCCAAGAGACCCAGTACTTC.

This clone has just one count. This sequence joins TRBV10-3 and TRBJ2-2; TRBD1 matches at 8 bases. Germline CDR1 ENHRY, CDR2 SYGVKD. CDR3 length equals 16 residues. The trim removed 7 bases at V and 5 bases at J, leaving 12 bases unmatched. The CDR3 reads CAIMATQGAKTGELFF. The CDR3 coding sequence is TGTGCCATCATGGCCACCCAGGGGGCTAAAACCGGGGAGCTGTTTTTT.

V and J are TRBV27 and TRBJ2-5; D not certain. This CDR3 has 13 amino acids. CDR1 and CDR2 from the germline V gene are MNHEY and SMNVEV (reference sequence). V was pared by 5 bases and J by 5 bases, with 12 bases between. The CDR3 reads CASSRLETETQYF. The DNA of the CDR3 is TGTGCCAGCAGTAGACTCGAGACGGAGACCCAGTACTTC.

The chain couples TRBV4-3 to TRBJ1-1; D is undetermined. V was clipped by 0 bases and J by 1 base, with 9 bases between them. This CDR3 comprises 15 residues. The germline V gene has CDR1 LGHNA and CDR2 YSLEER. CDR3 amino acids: CASSQDSAENTEAFF. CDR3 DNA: TGCGCCAGCAGCCAAGATTCGGCGGAGAACACTGAAGCTTTCTTT.

The CDR3 region is CASSLGAGPTEAFF. DNA for the CDR3: TGTGCCAGCAGCTTAGGGGCGGGGCCCACTGAAGCTTTCTTT. This sequence joins TRBV11-3 and TRBJ1-1, with D perhaps matching TRBD1 (5 bases). CDR3 length: 14 amino acids. Per the germline V gene, CDR1 is SGHNT and CDR2 is YENEEA. Trimming cost V 1 base and J 4 bases, with 10 bases left between them.

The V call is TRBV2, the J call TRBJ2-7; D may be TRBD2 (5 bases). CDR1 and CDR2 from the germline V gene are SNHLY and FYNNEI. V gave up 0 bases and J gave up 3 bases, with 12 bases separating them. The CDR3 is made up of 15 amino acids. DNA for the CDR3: TGTGCCAGCAGTGAAGCATCGGCGGGCGGCTACGAGCAGTACTTC. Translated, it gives CASSEASAGGYEQYF.

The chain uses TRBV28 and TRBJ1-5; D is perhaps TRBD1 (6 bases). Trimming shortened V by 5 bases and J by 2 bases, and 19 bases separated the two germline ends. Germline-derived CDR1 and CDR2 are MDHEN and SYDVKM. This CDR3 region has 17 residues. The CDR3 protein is CASSLGTTERGNQPQHF. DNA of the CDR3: TGTGCCAGCAGTCTAGGGACAACCGAAAGGGGCAATCAGCCCCAGCATTTT.

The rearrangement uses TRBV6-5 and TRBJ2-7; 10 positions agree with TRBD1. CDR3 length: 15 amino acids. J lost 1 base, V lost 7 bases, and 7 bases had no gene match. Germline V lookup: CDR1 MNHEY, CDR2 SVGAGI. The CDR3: CASTRTGGYSYEQYF. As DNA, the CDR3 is TGTGCCAGCACCAGGACAGGGGGATATTCCTACGAGCAGTACTTC.

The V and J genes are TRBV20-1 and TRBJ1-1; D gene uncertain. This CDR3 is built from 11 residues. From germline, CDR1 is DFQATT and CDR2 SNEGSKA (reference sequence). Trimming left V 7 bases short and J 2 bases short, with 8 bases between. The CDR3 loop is CSVRENTEAFF. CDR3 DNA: TGCAGTGTGCGTGAAAACACTGAAGCTTTCTTT.